This entry features one T cell receptor (beta chain) sequence. There is no known antigen for this receptor. No base quality information exists; no much larger clone differs at one position. As encoded in the germline V gene (reference sequence), CDR1 is SEHNR while CDR2 is FQNEAQ. From its cysteine to its phenylalanine, the CDR3 spans 15 amino acids. The read is trimmed to its CDR3 DNA, 45 bases read in frame from base 1. From V the trimming removes 5 bases and from J it removes 4 bases, while the gene matches leave 7 bases of the junction unaccounted for. The cohort consisted of some 730 healthy bone marrow donors. Cohort members were all nominally healthy when sampled, although unrecorded immune exposures were likely present. The donor tested CMV seropositive, placing the donor among the 289 seropositive members of the cohort. A peripheral blood sample was provided by each donor, and peripheral blood mononuclear cells were used for TCR beta sequencing. Genomic DNA was extracted from the blood cell samples with the Qiagen DNeasy Blood Extraction Kit.

This record belongs to a study of cytomegalovirus exposure and HLA in healthy donors (dated by TCRdb to about 2017). Context from the whole study: An earlier analysis of roughly 500 of the donors reported more than 250 Gb of sequence data and around 120 million unique TCR beta sequences from some 180 million T cells. An early release covering roughly 640 HLA-typed donors comprised approximately 300 gigabases of sequencing data and around 85 million unique TCR sequences. Typing coverage differed by locus: A, B, C, DRB1 and DQB1 were typed in roughly 629-640 donors, DQA1 in 500 to 550, DPA1 in approximately 600, and DPB1 in just under 490. The study combined high-throughput TCR immunosequencing, statistical association of individual TCRs with disease status, and machine learning to predict cytomegalovirus infection status. Donor age, sex, ethnicity and CMV serostatus were collected together with the repertoire data. A later analysis re-analyzed previously published TCR beta repertoires from hundreds of donors and added high-resolution HLA genotyping to study TCR occurrence patterns. In the later analysis, no new phenotypic data were used to find candidate immune exposures; instead, reliance was placed on TCR beta sequences and their occurrence across donors. All discovery cohort repertoires had been generated on a single sequencing platform. Using immunosequencing, the study profiled T cell repertoires from roughly 650 subjects and related those repertoires to cytomegalovirus serostatus. Of the 300 to 400 genotyped donors, approximately 83% fell in the genetic ancestry cluster associated with self-reported Caucasian donors. Along with the roughly 700-subject first cohort, a separate validation cohort of over a hundred different subjects was used. Both class I and class II loci were covered by HLA typing, at four-digit resolution. In a later genetic analysis, genome-wide SNP genotypes for about 60% of the 666 donors were used, and that subset was treated as a discovery cohort. The study aimed to test whether cataloging public T cell receptors could reveal signatures of past pathogen exposure. An earlier analysis of fewer than 750 of the donors used high-throughput TCR beta sequencing to judge whether each TCR beta V gene segment behaved as functional or pseudogenic. Because of strong linkage in the cohort, a few DR-DQ haplotypes were treated as single units for association and clustering. On average, about 240,000 unique TCR beta nucleotide sequences were sequenced per donor among some 430 genotyped donors of the cohort, with roughly 18% of those sequences being non-productive.

Libraries came from the immunoSEQ multiplex PCR assay. A mixture of 60 forward primers for TCR Vbeta segments and 13 reverse primers for TCR Jbeta segments was used in the multiplex PCR. Amplification of the CDR3 region of rearranged TCR beta genes was performed with a multiplex PCR assay on genomic DNA. Amplified TCR beta libraries were sequenced as 87-base-pair reads on the Illumina HiSeq System. The study's processing was this. A later analysis tallied 75 million to 95 million unique TCR beta chains across the 640 or so repertoires, and about 12 million of those chains were shared by two or more donors. A nearest-neighbor algorithm error-corrected the raw reads and collapsed the reads into unique sequences, merging closely related sequences to remove PCR and sequencing errors. Alignment of CDR3 sequences to IMGT reference sequences was used to assign V, D and J gene segments. For a sequence to be retained, at least a six-nucleotide match to both a V gene segment and a J gene segment was required. A rearrangement was called productive if the CDR3 had no stop codons and remained in frame with V and J, and every other rearrangement was called non-productive. Following IMGT convention, CDR3 was defined as the stretch from the second conserved V-encoded cysteine to the conserved J-encoded phenylalanine. The earlier analysis of 450 to 750 of the donors excluded any sequence lacking an unambiguous match to a single V gene segment. An earlier analysis of a few hundred of the donors classified V segments as functional when productive rearrangements were above 56.7% and as segregating when the standard deviation between donors was above 5%. To diagnose cytomegalovirus status from the catalog of TCR beta chain sequences, a statistical classification framework was built. V and J gene assignment, in a later analysis, came from comparing TCR nucleotide sequences with IMGT/GENE-DB human TR gene sequences. In a later analysis, CDR3 sequences and most-parsimonious VDJ recombination scenarios were assigned using the TCRdist pipeline. In a later analysis, each TCR beta chain was defined by its CDR3 amino acid sequence together with its V-gene family, and reads without a unique V-gene family were excluded. To address suspected cross-contamination and a sequencing artifact, a later analysis removed 550 to 750 highly shared, low-generation-probability nucleotide sequences. In a later analysis, a clonal expansion index for each public chain was calculated from normalized within-repertoire ranks of inferred template counts. Generation probabilities in a later analysis came from a VDJ recombination model fitted to out-of-frame rearrangements, and those results were checked against IGoR. In a later analysis, hypergeometric tests were used to score TCR-TCR, TCR-HLA and TCR-CMV co-occurrence, with a repertoire-size bias correction applied to TCR pairs. False discovery rates were estimated in a later analysis by permuting HLA or CMV assignments 20 times. In a later analysis, co-occurring TCRs were grouped with DBSCAN, and TCRdist sequence similarity was added when clustering was performed within HLA-allele-positive subsets. For co-occurrence clustering, repertoires with fewer than 30,000 or more than 120,000 public chains were excluded, along with a handful of repertoires with anomalous nucleotide sharing. TCRdb took this table from immuneACCESS and kept in-frame rearrangements with V and J called. Such tables lack part of the clones; where checked against another copy, unresolved V genes explain under half of the gap, and the rest is unexplained. That table furnishes V, J and clone size, whereas the DNA furnished D and trimming. The sample yields about 130,000 clones; 81% were counted once. The ten largest clones add up to approximately 4% of the sample.

Broad study findings and their caveats: Sequencing depth was assumed to be roughly uniform across donors in the presence/absence analyses, though that assumption may not hold. Several of the top co-occurrence clusters appeared to be linked to parvovirus B19, influenza, CMV and Epstein-Barr virus, according to a later analysis. Most TCR sequences were seen in very few donors, while some public TCRs were found in many individuals. A later analysis associated about 17,000 TCR beta sequences with specific HLA alleles at a false discovery rate of 0.05. A cluster of highly shared sequence variants was judged likely to be a technical artifact of the sequencing pipeline. The authors suggested that the approach could potentially be generalized to other disease states and immunological phenotypes. The classifier was reported to diagnose cytomegalovirus status with high specificity and sensitivity in both the original cohort and the validation cohort. An earlier analysis of approximately 530 of the donors showed that most TCR beta V segments appeared in productive rearrangements either about 87% or about 30% of the time, which broadly matched IMGT annotations. In a later analysis, the rate of TCR association differed among HLA loci, with DRB1 alleles having the most associated TCRs and HLA-C alleles having the fewest. A few of the identified cytomegalovirus-associated TCR beta chains were confirmed in vitro to be specific for cytomegalovirus antigens. HLA typing was unavailable for some donors at each locus, so association tests used only the typed subset. A later genetic analysis associated a missense DCLRE1C variant with V-gene and J-gene trimming of TCR beta chains, and an independent cohort replicated the association. A later genetic analysis reported fewer N-insertions in productive TCRs among donors in an Asian-associated ancestry cluster than the roughly 620-donor mean. Immune exposure information for the cohort was limited to CMV serostatus. Assigning TCR associations to individual alleles was difficult when HLA alleles, especially DR and DQ, strongly co-occurred. In this cohort, only TCR beta chains were sequenced, and detectable features were limited by the absence of alpha or paired-chain data. Compared with equally common non-associated chains, HLA-associated TCR beta chains in a later analysis were more clonally expanded and had lower generation probabilities. Some IMGT-functional V segments, including TRBV6-2 and TRBV6-3, could not be told apart with the 87-base-pair reads, so those segments were excluded. A further reported finding was that TCR beta sequences accurately predicted the HLA-A and HLA-B alleles for most subjects in the first cohort. A total of 150 to 200 TCR beta chains were listed by the study as associated with cytomegalovirus. According to a later analysis, most CMV-associated TCR beta chains appeared to be HLA-restricted, and the HLA associations seemed to be driven largely by CMV exposure. Linkage disequilibrium might explain the correlated functional status among segregating V segments, but an unknown experimental factor could not be excluded. Because counts were too low, some 16 rarely observed V segments, including chromosome 9 orphons, were excluded from the earlier analysis of a few hundred of the donors.

This chain is built from TRBV7-9 and TRBJ1-5, and 8 bases in between align with TRBD1. The sequenced material came from PBMCs. The receptor's source is a man aged 18 to 30 in good health and CMV-seropositive. DNA sequence: TGTGCCAGCAGCGCACAGGGGGGATCAAATCAGCCCCAGCATTTT. Translated, this is CASSAQGGSNQPQHF.